Reported below is one TCR beta chain. Its antigen is unidentified. A read error may account for a junction end that differs from germline. This record belongs to a study of cytomegalovirus exposure and HLA in healthy donors. Whole-study results and caveats: Trimming of TCR beta V- and J-genes showed a link, identified in a later analysis, to a missense DCLRE1C variant. A prior analysis recorded that most TCR beta V segments were productive about 87% or about 30% of the time. Some segments of the V type, notably TRBV6-2 and TRBV6-3, were excluded as indistinguishable.

Germline values: CDR1 SSHAT, CDR2 FNYEAQ (reference sequence). The CDR3 consists of 15 residues. All the people who gave samples were healthy bone marrow donors. A multiplex PCR was run with 60 Vbeta primers and 13 Jbeta primers. TCRdb's table, derived via immunoSEQ multiplex PCR, lists solely in-frame clones and lacks some. The sample contains approximately 89,000 clones, 81% of which appear only once. Sequenced material: PBMCs. This rearrangement joins TRBV7-7 to TRBJ2-1; 10 bases fit TRBD1. This TCR derives from a human donor in good health. CDR3 bases: TGTGCTAGCAGCCAAGGGACAGGGGAAGAGTATGAGCAGTTCTTC. This translates into CASSQGTGEEYEQFF.